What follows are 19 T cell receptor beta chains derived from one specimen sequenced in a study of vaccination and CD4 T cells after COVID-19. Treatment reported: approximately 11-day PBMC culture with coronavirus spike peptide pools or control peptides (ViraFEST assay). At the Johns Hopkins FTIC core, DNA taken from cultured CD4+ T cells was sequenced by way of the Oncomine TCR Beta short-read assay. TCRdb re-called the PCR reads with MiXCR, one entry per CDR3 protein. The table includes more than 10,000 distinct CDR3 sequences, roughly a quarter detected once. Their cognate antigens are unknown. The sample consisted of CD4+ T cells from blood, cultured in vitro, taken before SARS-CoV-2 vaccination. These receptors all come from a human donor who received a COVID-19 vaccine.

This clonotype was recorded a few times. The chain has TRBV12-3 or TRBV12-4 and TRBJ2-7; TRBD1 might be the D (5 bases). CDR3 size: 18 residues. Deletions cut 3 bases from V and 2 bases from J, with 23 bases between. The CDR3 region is CASSLVHPTAGRTYEQYF. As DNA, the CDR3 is TGTGCCAGCAGTTTGGTTCATCCGACCGCAGGGCGAACCTACGAGCAGTACTTC.

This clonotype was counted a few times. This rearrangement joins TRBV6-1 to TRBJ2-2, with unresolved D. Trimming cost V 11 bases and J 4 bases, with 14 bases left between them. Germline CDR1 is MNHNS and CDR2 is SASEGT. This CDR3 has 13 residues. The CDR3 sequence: CASPGRVTGELFF. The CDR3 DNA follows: TGTGCCTCACCCGGAAGAGTCACCGGGGAGCTGTTTTTT.

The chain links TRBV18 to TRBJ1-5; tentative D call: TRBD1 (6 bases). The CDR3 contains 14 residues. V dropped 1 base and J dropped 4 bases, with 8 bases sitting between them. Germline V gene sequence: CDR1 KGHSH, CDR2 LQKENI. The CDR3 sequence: CASSPLQGNQPQHF. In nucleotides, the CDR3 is TGTGCCAGCTCACCACTACAGGGAAATCAGCCCCAGCATTTT.

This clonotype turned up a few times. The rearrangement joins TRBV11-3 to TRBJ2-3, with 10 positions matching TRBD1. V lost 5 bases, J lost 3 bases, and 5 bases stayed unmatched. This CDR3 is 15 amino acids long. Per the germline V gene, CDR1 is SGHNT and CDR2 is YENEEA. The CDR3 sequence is CASSPRQGATDTQYF. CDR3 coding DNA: TGTGCCAGCAGCCCTCGACAGGGGGCAACAGATACGCAGTATTTT.

Here the CDR3 DNA reads TGCAGTGCTAGAAACTATAGGGGCCGGGATAGCGGACGCACAGATACGCAGTATTTT. Its protein product is CSARNYRGRDSGRTDTQYF. The rearrangement links TRBV20-1 to TRBJ2-3; the D gene is possibly TRBD2 (6 bases). The germline V and J ends were trimmed by 2 bases and 1 base, with 25 bases remaining between them. CDR1 is DFQATT, CDR2 SNEGSKA, per germline (reference sequence). This CDR3 has 19 amino acids.

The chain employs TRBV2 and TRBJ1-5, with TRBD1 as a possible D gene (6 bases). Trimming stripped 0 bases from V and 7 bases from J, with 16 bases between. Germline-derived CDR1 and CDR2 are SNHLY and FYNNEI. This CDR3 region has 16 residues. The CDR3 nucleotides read TGTGCCAGCAGTGAAGCAGGAGGGGGGCAAGGACAGCCCCAGCATTTT. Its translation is CASSEAGGGQGQPQHF.

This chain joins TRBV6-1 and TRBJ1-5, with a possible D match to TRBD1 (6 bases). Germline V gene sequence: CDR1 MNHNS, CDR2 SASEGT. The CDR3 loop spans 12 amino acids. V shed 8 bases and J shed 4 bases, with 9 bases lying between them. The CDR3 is CASSQGNQPQHF. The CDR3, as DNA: TGTGCCAGCTCCCAGGGGAATCAGCCCCAGCATTTT.

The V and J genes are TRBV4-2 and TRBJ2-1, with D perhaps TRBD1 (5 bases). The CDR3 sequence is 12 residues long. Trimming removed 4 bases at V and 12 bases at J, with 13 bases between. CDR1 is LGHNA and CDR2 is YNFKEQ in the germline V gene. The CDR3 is CASSPPNRLQFF. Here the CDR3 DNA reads TGTGCCAGCAGCCCCCCGAACAGGTTGCAGTTCTTC.

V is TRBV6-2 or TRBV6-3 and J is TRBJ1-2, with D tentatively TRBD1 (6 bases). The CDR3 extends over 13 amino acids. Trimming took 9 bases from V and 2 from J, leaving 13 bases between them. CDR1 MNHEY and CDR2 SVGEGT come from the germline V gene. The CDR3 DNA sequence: TGTGCCAGTCAATACAGGGAAAACTATGGCTACACCTTC. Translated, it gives CASQYRENYGYTF.

The CDR3 is CATIPGLASTDTQYF. For the CDR3, the DNA is TGTGCCACCATCCCGGGACTAGCGAGCACAGATACGCAGTATTTT. The gene calls are TRBV10-3 and TRBJ2-3; TRBD2 matches 10 bases. Trimming took 10 bases from V and 0 from J; bases not matched to a gene: 7. This CDR3 comprises 15 residues. The germline CDR1 and CDR2 sequences are ENHRY and SYGVKD.

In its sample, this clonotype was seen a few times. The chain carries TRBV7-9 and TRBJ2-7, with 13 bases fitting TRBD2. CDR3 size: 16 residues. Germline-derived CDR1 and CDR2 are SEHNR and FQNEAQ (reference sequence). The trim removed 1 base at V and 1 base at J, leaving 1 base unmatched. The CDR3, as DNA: TGTGCCAGCAGCTTAGAGGGACTAGCGGGGTCCTACGAGCAGTACTTC. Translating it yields CASSLEGLAGSYEQYF.

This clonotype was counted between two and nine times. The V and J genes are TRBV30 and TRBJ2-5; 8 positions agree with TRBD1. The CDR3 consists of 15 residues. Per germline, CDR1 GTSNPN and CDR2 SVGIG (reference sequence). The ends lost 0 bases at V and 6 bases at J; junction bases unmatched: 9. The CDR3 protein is CAWSVRQGAGKTQYF. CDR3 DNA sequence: TGTGCCTGGAGTGTAAGGCAGGGGGCTGGGAAGACCCAGTACTTC. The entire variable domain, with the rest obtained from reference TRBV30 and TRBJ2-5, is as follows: SQTIHQWPATLVQPVGSPLSLECTVEGTSNPNLYWYRQAAGRGLQLLFYSVGIGQISSEVPQNLSASRPQDRQFILSSKKLLLSDSGFYLCAWSVRQGAGKTQYFGPGTRLLVL.

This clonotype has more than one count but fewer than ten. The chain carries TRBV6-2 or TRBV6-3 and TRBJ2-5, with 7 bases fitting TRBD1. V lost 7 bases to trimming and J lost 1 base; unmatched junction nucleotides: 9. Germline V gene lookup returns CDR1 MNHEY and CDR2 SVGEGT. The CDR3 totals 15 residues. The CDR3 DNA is TGTGCCAGCACTCCCCCAGGGGGTGGCCAAGAGACCCAGTACTTC. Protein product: CASTPPGGGQETQYF.

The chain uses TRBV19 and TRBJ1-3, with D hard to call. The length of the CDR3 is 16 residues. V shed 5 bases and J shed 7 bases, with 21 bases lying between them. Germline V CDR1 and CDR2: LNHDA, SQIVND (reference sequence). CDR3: CASSLTRTPSGNTIYF. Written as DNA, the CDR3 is TGTGCCAGTAGTCTCACCCGCACCCCTTCCGGGAACACCATATATTTT.

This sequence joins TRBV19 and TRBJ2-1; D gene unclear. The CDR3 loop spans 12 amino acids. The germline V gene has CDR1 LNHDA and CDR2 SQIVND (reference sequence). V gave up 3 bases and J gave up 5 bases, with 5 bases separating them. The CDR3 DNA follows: TGTGCCAGTAGTATCCTAGACAATGAGCAGTTCTTC. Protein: CASSILDNEQFF. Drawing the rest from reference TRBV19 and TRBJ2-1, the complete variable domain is DGGITQSPKYLFRKEGQNVTLSCEQNLNHDAMYWYRQDPGQGLRLIYYSQIVNDFQKGDIAEGYSVSREKKESFPLTVTSAQKNPTAFYLCASSILDNEQFFGPGTRLTVL.

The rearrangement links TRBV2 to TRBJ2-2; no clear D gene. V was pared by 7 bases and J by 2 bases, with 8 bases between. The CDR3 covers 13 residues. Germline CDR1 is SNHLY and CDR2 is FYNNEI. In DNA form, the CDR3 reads TGTGCCAGCATTAAAGATAACACCGGGGAGCTGTTTTTT. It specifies CASIKDNTGELFF.

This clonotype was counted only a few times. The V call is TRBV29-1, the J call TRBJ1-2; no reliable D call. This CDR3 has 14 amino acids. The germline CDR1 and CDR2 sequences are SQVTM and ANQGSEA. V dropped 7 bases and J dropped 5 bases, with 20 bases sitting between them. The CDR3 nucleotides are TGCAGCGCTACATTAACCGGTATAGGGTATGGCTACACCTTC. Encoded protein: CSATLTGIGYGYTF.

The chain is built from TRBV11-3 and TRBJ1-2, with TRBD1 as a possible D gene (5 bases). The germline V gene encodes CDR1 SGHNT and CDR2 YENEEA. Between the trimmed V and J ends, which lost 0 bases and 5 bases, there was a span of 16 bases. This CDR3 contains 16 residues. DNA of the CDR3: TGTGCCAGCAGCTTAGATGAGGTTGGGGGGACGTATGGCTACACCTTC. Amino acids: CASSLDEVGGTYGYTF.

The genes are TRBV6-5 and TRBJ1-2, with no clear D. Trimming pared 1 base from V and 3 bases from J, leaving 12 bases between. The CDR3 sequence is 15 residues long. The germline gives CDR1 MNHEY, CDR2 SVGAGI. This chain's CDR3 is CASSYLAAGDYGYTF. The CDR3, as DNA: TGTGCCAGCAGTTACTTGGCCGCCGGCGACTATGGCTACACCTTC.